Listed below are T cell receptor beta chains from one sample, sequenced in a study of blood T cell repertoires in COVID-19. Here immunoSEQ multiplex PCR was the method, and the copy in TCRdb shows in-frame clones only, minus some. The sample has some 160,000 clones, around nine tenths seen once. Input material: peripheral blood. Receptors were obtained from a woman in her seventies with COVID-19, enrolled during active disease. Both conserved end residues are part of each CDR3. Fields, in order: V gene, clone size, J gene, CDR3 length, D gene, CDR3 DNA, CDR3 protein. A D gene is named only where the DNA matches it firmly. Only part of the rows carry a size: once, few, many, or a class if the clone is expanded.

TRBV19	.	TRBJ1-5	15	TRBD1	TGTGCCAGTAGGTCAGGGGGACAGAATTATCAGCCCCAGCATTTT	CASRSGGQNYQPQHF
TRBV5-1	.	TRBJ2-3	15	.	TGCGCCAGCACCTCCCGGGGAGAACCCCGGGGGACGCAGTATTTT	CASTSRGEPRGTQYF
TRBV6-5	.	TRBJ2-1	15	.	TGTGCCACCAACTCTCCGGGACATTCCTACAATGAGCAGTTCTTC	CATNSPGHSYNEQFF
TRBV18	.	TRBJ2-7	14	TRBD1	TGTGCCAGCTCCCAGACGACAGGGTTCAACGAGCAGTACTTC	CASSQTTGFNEQYF
TRBV6-5	.	TRBJ2-2	13	.	TGTGCCAGCAGTAGCCCGAACACCGGGGAGCTGTTTTTT	CASSSPNTGELFF
TRBV14	.	TRBJ1-4	15	TRBD1	TGTGCCAGCAGCCGCCGGGACAGACCTAATGAAAAACTGTTTTTT	CASSRRDRPNEKLFF
TRBV11-2	few	TRBJ2-1	16	.	TGTGCCAGCAGCTTAGTAGCGGAGATTGCCTACAATGAGCAGTTCTTC	CASSLVAEIAYNEQFF
TRBV18	.	TRBJ2-3	17	TRBD2	TGTGCCAGCTCACCCGGACTAGCGGGGGGCAGCACAGATACGCAGTATTTT	CASSPGLAGGSTDTQYF
TRBV7-9	.	TRBJ1-4	19	TRBD1	TGTGCCAGCAGCTTCCCGCCGGGACAGCTAGTTGCAACTAATGAAAAACTGTTTTTT	CASSFPPGQLVATNEKLFF
TRBV2	once	TRBJ1-6	12	.	TGTGCCAGCAGTGATCGGGGACTGACACTCCACTTT	CASSDRGLTLHF
TRBV5-1	few	TRBJ1-2	13	.	TGCGCCAGCAGCTTGGAGCAGGGGACCGGCTACACCTTC	CASSLEQGTGYTF
TRBV6-6	.	TRBJ1-5	15	TRBD1	TGTGCCAGCAGCCCGGGACAGACGTTCAATCAGCCCCAGCATTTT	CASSPGQTFNQPQHF
TRBV5-1	.	TRBJ1-3	12	.	TGCGCCAGCAGCTTGGAGGGGAACACCATATATTTT	CASSLEGNTIYF
TRBV7-9	.	TRBJ1-2	16	.	TGTGCCAGCAGCTTACGGAGGGCAGGGTCTAACTATGGCTACACCTTC	CASSLRRAGSNYGYTF
TRBV20-1	.	TRBJ1-1	12	.	TGCAGTGCGAGTCCCATGAACACTGAAGCTTTCTTT	CSASPMNTEAFF
TRBV5-5	few	TRBJ1-4	16	.	TGTGCCAGCAGCGGGGAGGTCGGATGGTCGAATGAAAAACTGTTTTTT	CASSGEVGWSNEKLFF